Sequencing of this T cell receptor beta chain was carried out in a study of shared clonotypes between healthy human individuals. Whole-study results and caveats: Sampling included only blood; tissue repertoires likely differ.

Each replicate PCR on the sorted subsets used 200 to 250 ng DNA (around 30,000 T cell genomes). Produced via immunoSEQ multiplex PCR; TCRdb's table is partial and in-frame only. The sample lists approximately 1.9 million clones, about 93% occurring once. The CDR3 runs to 14 residues. CDR1 is LNHDA and CDR2 is SQIVND in the germline V gene (reference sequence). V gave up 5 bases and J gave up 4 bases, with 14 bases separating them. About this clone: Its antigen remains unidentified.

As defined, naive CD8 cells were CD45RO-negative and positively selected for CCR7, with terminally differentiated effector memory CD45RA+ cells excluded. The V and J genes are TRBV19 and TRBJ1-2; the D gene is possibly TRBD1 (5 bases). The sequence came from a man between 18 and 35 years old in good health. Some clones in this sample may be carry-over from other donors' samples. Sequenced sample: naive CD8+ T cells from PBMCs. For the CDR3, the DNA is TGTGCCAGTAGTCCGGGGCAGACTTCCTATGGCTACACCTTC. It translates to CASSPGQTSYGYTF.